The present T cell receptor (beta chain) was sequenced within a study of response to subunit inactivated influenza vaccine. General observations from the study: Each seasonal influenza vaccination recruits few new T cells, the authors suggested.

Unmatched junction bases numbered 4, after V lost 4 bases and J lost 2 bases. Germline CDR1 and CDR2: SGHRS and YFSETQ. CDR3 length: 15 amino acids. A single record per CDR3 protein comes from TCRdb applying MiXCR to the RT-PCR reads. The sample includes around 570,000 distinct CDR3 sequences, about 8% of them seen just once. As for this clonotype: Its cognate antigen is unknown.

The sample was PBMCs from blood, taken about 24 months after vaccination. The chain is built from TRBV5-1 and TRBJ2-3; 10 bases match TRBD2. This receptor was taken from a man aged 45-69 years who received an inactivated influenza vaccine. The CDR3 region has the DNA TGCGCCAGCAGCCTAGCGGGAGAGTCCACAGATACGCAGTATTTT. It specifies CASSLAGESTDTQYF.